This T cell receptor (beta chain) appears in the sequencing data of a study of CD8 T cells in ankylosing spondylitis. Study-wide results and limits: Seven to nine highly homologous variants formed a TCR beta motif that appeared characteristic of ankylosing spondylitis blood. The disease-linked clones had a CD8+ phenotype and low blood frequencies. Matched synovial fluid from ankylosing spondylitis patients was reported to be enriched for disease-linked clones.

Germline values: CDR1 SGHAT, CDR2 FQDESV (reference sequence). Trimming left V 5 bases short and J 1 base short, with 20 bases between. This CDR3 has 18 amino acids. Comments on this clonotype: What it binds is not known.

Preparation of TCR beta libraries was done by quantitative 5'-RACE with molecular barcodes. TCRdb analysed the 5' RACE reads with MiXCR anew, one entry per CDR3 protein. The sample shows under 300,000 distinct CDR3 sequences, over 8.5% of them seen only once. V gene TRBV11-1 combines with J gene TRBJ2-2; D may be TRBD2 (6 bases). The sequencing input was blood, either unsorted or a sorted T cell fraction (not recorded which). This clonotype was obtained from a male donor with ankylosing spondylitis or in good health (not recorded which). Written as DNA, the CDR3 is TGTGCCAGCAGCCCGCCAACAGGTGGGCGGGGGAACACCGGGGAGCTGTTTTTT. Protein product: CASSPPTGGRGNTGELFF. Full variable domain (missing parts from reference TRBV11-1 and TRBJ2-2): EAEVAQSPRYKITEKSQAVAFWCDPISGHATLYWYRQILGQGPELLVQFQDESVVDDSQLPKDRFSAERLKGVDSTLKIQPAELGDSAMYLCASSPPTGGRGNTGELFFGEGSRLTVL.